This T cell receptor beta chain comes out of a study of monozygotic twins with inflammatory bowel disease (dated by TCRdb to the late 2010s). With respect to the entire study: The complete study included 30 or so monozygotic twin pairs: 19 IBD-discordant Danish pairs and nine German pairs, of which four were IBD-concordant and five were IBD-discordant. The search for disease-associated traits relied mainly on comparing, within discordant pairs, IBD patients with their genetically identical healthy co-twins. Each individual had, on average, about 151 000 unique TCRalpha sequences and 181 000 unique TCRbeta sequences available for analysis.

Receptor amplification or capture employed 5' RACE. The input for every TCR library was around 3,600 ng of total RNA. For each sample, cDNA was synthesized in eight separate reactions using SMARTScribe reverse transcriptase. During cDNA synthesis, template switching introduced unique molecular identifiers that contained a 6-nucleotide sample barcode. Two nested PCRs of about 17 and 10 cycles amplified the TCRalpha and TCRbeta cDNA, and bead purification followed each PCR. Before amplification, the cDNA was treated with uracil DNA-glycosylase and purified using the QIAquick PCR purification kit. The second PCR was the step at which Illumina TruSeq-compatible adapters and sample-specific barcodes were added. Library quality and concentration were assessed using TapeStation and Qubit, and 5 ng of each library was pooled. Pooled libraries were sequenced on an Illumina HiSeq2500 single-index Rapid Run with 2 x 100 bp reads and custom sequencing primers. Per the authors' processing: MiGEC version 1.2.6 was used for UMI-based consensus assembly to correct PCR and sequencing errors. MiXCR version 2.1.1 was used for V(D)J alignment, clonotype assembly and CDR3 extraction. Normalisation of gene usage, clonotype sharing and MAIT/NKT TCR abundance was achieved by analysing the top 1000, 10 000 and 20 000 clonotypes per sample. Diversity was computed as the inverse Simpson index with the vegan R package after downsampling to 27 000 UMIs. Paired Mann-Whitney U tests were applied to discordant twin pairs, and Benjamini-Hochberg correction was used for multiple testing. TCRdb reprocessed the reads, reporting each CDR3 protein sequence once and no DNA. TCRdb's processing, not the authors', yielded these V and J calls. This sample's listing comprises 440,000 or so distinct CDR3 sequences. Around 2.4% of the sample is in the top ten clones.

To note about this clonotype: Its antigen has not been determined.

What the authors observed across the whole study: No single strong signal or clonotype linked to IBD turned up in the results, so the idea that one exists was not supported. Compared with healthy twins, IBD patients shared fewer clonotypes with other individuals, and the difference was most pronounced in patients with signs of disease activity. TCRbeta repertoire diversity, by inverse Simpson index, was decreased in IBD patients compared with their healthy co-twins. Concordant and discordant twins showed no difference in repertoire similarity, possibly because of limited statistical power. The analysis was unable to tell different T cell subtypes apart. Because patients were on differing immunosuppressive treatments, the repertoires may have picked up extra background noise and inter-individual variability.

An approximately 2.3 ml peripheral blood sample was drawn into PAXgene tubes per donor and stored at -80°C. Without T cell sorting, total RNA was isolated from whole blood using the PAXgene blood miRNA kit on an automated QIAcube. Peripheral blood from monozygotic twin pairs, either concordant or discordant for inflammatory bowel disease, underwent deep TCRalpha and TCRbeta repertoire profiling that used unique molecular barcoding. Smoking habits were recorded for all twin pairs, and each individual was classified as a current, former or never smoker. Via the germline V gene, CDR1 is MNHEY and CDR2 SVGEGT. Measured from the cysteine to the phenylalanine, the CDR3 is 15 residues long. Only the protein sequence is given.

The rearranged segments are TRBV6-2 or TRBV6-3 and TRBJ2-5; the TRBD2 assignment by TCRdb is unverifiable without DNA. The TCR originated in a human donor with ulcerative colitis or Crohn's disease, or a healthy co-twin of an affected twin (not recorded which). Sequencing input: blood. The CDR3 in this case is CASKKGSGMAETQYF.